This T cell receptor (beta chain) originates from a study of T cell repertoires in cytomegalovirus infection. Study findings and constraints: Accumulated public TCR beta family frequency recognized individuals carrying CMV together with the relevant HLA.

This clonotype was seen repeatedly, ten times or more. The target antigen is unknown. TCRdb analysed the reads with MiXCR anew, one entry per CDR3 protein. The table includes 290,000 or so distinct CDR3 sequences, around 10% detected once. Germline CDR1 and CDR2: LNHNV and YYDKDF (reference sequence). The CDR3 contains 15 residues. The V end lost 0 bases, the J end lost 4 bases, and 10 bases lay between the germline ends. This TCR came from a human donor in good health (CMV status not recorded). Some clones in this sample may be carry-over from other donors' samples. Input material: PBMCs. This chain links TRBV15 with TRBJ1-3; D is unresolved. CDR3 sequence (DNA): TGTGCCACCAGCAGAGATTTCACTGGAGGAAACACCATATATTTT. Translation gives CATSRDFTGGNTIYF. Together with reference TRBV15 and TRBJ1-3, the CDR3 gives the full variable domain: DAMVIQNPRYQVTQFGKPVTLSCSQTLNHNVMYWYQQKSSQAPKLLFHYYDKDFNNEADTPDNFQSRRPNTSFCFLDIRSPGLGDTAMYLCATSRDFTGGNTIYFGEGSWLTVV.